This entry lists 32 T cell receptor beta chains sequenced from one sample in a study of T cell repertoires in cytomegalovirus infection. TCRdb itself ran the reads through MiXCR, one entry per CDR3 protein. The sample consists of roughly 320,000 distinct CDR3 sequences, over 7.5% of them appearing once. Sequenced material: PBMCs. These TCRs come from a human donor in good health (CMV status not recorded). Some clones in this sample may be carry-over from other donors' samples.

This clonotype has a count of ten or more. This sequence joins TRBV12-3 or TRBV12-4 and TRBJ1-5, with D hard to call. This CDR3 comprises 13 residues. Trimming shortened V by 8 bases and J by 2 bases, and 10 bases separated the two germline ends. The CDR3 is CASAYGGNQPQHF. The CDR3, as DNA: TGTGCCAGCGCTTATGGGGGCAATCAGCCCCAGCATTTT.

The chain has TRBV19 and TRBJ2-2; D is possibly TRBD2 (5 bases). V shed 7 bases and J shed 5 bases, with 14 bases lying between them. This CDR3 has 14 amino acids. Germline assignment: CDR1 LNHDA and CDR2 SQIVND (reference sequence). In DNA form, the CDR3 reads TGTGCCAGTATTAAGAGCGGAAGAACCGGGGAGCTGTTTTTT. Translated, it gives CASIKSGRTGELFF.

The rearrangement joins TRBV5-3 to TRBJ2-5; no clear D. TRBV5-3 is treated as an ORF (open reading frame) with a function not yet certain. V was pared by 8 bases and J by 10 bases, with 18 bases between. There are 12 residues in the CDR3. The CDR3 sequence: CASSSQVADQYF. The CDR3 DNA is TGTGCCAGCAGCAGTCAGGTTGCGGACCAGTACTTC.

This clonotype was seen repeatedly, ten times or more. The chain couples TRBV29-1 to TRBJ2-1; TRBD2 matches 7 bases. With 6 bases clipped from V and 8 bases from J, the junction kept 10 bases outside the gene matches. The CDR3 is made up of 13 amino acids. Germline lookup yields CDR1 SQVTM and CDR2 ANQGSEA. The CDR3 here is CSVRDSGSHEQFF. Written as DNA, the CDR3 is TGCAGCGTCCGAGATAGCGGGTCACATGAGCAGTTCTTC.

This clonotype was counted at least ten times. The chain's CDR3 is CASSLAQWGGLDEKLFF. The DNA for the CDR3 is TGTGCCAGCAGCTTAGCCCAATGGGGGGGGCTAGATGAAAAACTGTTTTTT. This sequence joins TRBV11-2 and TRBJ1-4; D is perhaps TRBD1 (6 bases). The germline V and J ends were trimmed by 1 base and 6 bases, with 18 bases remaining between them. The germline V gene encodes CDR1 SGHAT and CDR2 FQNNGV. CDR3 size: 17 residues.

The chain employs TRBV4-2 and TRBJ2-1; TRBD2 aligns across 13 bases. The CDR3 runs to 15 residues. J was trimmed by 10 bases and V by 1 base; bases with no gene match: 4. CDR1 and CDR2 (germline): LGHNA, YNFKEQ. The CDR3 spells CASSQGTSGGYEQFF. CDR3 coding DNA: TGTGCCAGCAGCCAAGGGACTAGCGGGGGCTACGAGCAGTTCTTC.

This clonotype was recorded many times. The chain recombines TRBV20-1 with TRBJ1-5; 8 positions agree with TRBD1. Germline V gives CDR1 DFQATT, CDR2 SNEGSKA (reference sequence). The CDR3 totals 17 residues. The V gene end was trimmed by 2 bases and the J gene end by 2 bases; junction bases not matched to a gene: 11. DNA for the CDR3: TGCAGTGCTAGATCGCTTACAGGGGGTCTGGGCAATCAGCCCCAGCATTTT. Translation: CSARSLTGGLGNQPQHF.

This clonotype was observed at least ten times. V gene TRBV28 combines with J gene TRBJ2-7; tentatively, D is TRBD1 (6 bases). The CDR3 is 12 amino acids. V was clipped by 6 bases and J by 4 bases, with 10 bases between them. The germline CDR1 and CDR2 sequences are MDHEN and SYDVKM. The CDR3 sequence: CASRPTGYEQYF. The CDR3 DNA is TGTGCCAGCAGACCTACAGGGTACGAGCAGTACTTC. The whole variable domain, filled in from reference TRBV28 and TRBJ2-7, reads DVKVTQSSRYLVKRTGEKVFLECVQDMDHENMFWYRQDPGLGLRLIYFSYDVKMKEKGDIPEGYSVSREKKERFSLILESASTNQTSMYLCASRPTGYEQYFGPGTRLTVT.

This clonotype was recorded a few times. The genes are TRBV7-2 and TRBJ2-3; 16 nucleotides align to TRBD2. The CDR3 has 15 amino acids. The V gene's germline CDR1 is SGHTA and CDR2 FQGNSA. With 8 bases clipped from V and 6 bases from J, the junction kept 5 bases outside the gene matches. CDR3 sequence: CASGTSGGAADTQYF. The CDR3 coding sequence is TGTGCCAGCGGGACTAGCGGGGGGGCCGCGGATACGCAGTATTTT.

This clonotype came up many times. The chain couples TRBV7-2 to TRBJ1-5; no clear D gene. Germline values: CDR1 SGHTA, CDR2 FQGNSA. V gave up 5 bases and J gave up 11 bases, with 13 bases separating them. The CDR3 has 12 residues. The CDR3: CASSPDSTAQHF. The CDR3 DNA is TGTGCCAGCAGCCCCGACTCGACGGCCCAGCATTTT.

V gene TRBV7-2 combines with J gene TRBJ2-1; a weak D match, TRBD2 (6 bases). The CDR3 contains 15 residues. V shed 4 bases and J shed 6 bases, with 16 bases lying between them. Germline CDR1 reads SGHTA; CDR2 reads FQGNSA. CDR3 protein: CASSSLSLAINEQFF. CDR3 DNA: TGTGCCAGCAGCTCCCTGTCACTAGCCATCAATGAGCAGTTCTTC.

The J gene is TRBJ2-4, the V gene TRBV7-9; D remains ambiguous. With 8 bases removed from V and 2 bases from J, the gap between germline ends came to 13 bases. Germline loops: CDR1 SEHNR, CDR2 FQNEAQ (reference sequence). The CDR3 is made up of 14 amino acids. CDR3 protein: CASSPPHPKNIQYF. CDR3 nucleotides: TGTGCCAGCTCACCCCCACATCCCAAAAACATTCAGTACTTC.

CDR3 DNA: TGTGCCAGCGGAAGGAGCACAGATACGCAGTATTTT. Protein product: CASGRSTDTQYF. This sequence joins TRBV6-2 or TRBV6-3 and TRBJ2-3; D gene unclear. The CDR3 is made up of 12 amino acids. The V gene lost 8 bases and the J gene lost 0 bases, with 6 bases spanning the gap. Germline V gives CDR1 MNHEY, CDR2 SVGEGT.

This clonotype has a count of ten or more. The chain is built from TRBV7-2 and TRBJ2-1; TRBD2 matches at 12 bases. The CDR3 is made up of 15 amino acids. Germline V gives CDR1 SGHTA, CDR2 FQGNSA. The J segment lost 4 bases and the V segment lost 5 bases, leaving 3 bases of the junction unmatched. The CDR3 loop is CASSRTSGKYNEQFF. CDR3 DNA sequence: TGTGCCAGCAGCAGGACTAGCGGGAAGTACAATGAGCAGTTCTTC. Variable domain in full (rest from reference TRBV7-2 and TRBJ2-1): GAGVSQSPSNKVTEKGKDVELRCDPISGHTALYWYRQSLGQGLEFLIYFQGNSAPDKSGLPSDRFSAERTGGSVSTLTIQRTQQEDSAVYLCASSRTSGKYNEQFFGPGTRLTVL.

The table lists this clonotype with many counts. The J gene is TRBJ2-3, the V gene TRBV12-5; D call uncertain. This CDR3 has 13 amino acids. The V and J ends lost 3 bases and 6 bases respectively, with 10 bases between them. In germline, CDR1 is LGHNT, CDR2 FRNRAP. CDR3 in amino acids: CASGLGGRDTQYF. The CDR3 DNA sequence: TGTGCTAGTGGTTTAGGCGGCCGGGATACGCAGTATTTT.

V is TRBV19 and J is TRBJ1-6; maybe TRBD1 (5 bases). From germline, CDR1 is LNHDA and CDR2 SQIVND (reference sequence). Trimming removed 5 bases at V and 4 bases at J, with 9 bases between. The CDR3 is 14 residues long. CDR3 protein: CASSPGTYNSPLHF. The CDR3 nucleotides are TGTGCCAGTAGTCCCGGGACGTATAATTCACCCCTCCACTTT. Supplemented by reference TRBV19 and TRBJ1-6, the full variable domain reads DGGITQSPKYLFRKEGQNVTLSCEQNLNHDAMYWYRQDPGQGLRLIYYSQIVNDFQKGDIAEGYSVSREKKESFPLTVTSAQKNPTAFYLCASSPGTYNSPLHFGNGTRLTVT.

The CDR3 spells CASTRTMNTEAFF. The CDR3 bases are TGTGCCAGCACCAGGACCATGAACACTGAAGCTTTCTTT. The rearrangement joins TRBV28 to TRBJ1-1; D remains unclear. V was cut by 7 bases and J by 0 bases, with 9 bases left in between. The CDR3 loop spans 13 amino acids. CDR1 is MDHEN and CDR2 is SYDVKM in the germline V gene. The full variable domain, with the rest looked up from reference TRBV28 and TRBJ1-1, is DVKVTQSSRYLVKRTGEKVFLECVQDMDHENMFWYRQDPGLGLRLIYFSYDVKMKEKGDIPEGYSVSREKKERFSLILESASTNQTSMYLCASTRTMNTEAFFGQGTRLTVV.

This clonotype is termed medium-sized. The J gene is TRBJ1-1, the V gene TRBV7-2; D gene ambiguous. The germline V and J ends were trimmed by 5 bases and 1 base, with 14 bases remaining between them. The length of the CDR3 is 15 residues. Germline CDR1 and CDR2: SGHTA and FQGNSA. The DNA for the CDR3 is TGTGCCAGCAGCACCCGACGGGAACCGAACACTGAAGCTTTCTTT. It is translated as CASSTRREPNTEAFF.

The sample holds a few counts of this clonotype. V usage is TRBV7-2 and J usage is TRBJ2-7, with D unclear. V was pared by 5 bases and J by 6 bases, with 8 bases between. Germline assignment: CDR1 SGHTA and CDR2 FQGNSA. The length of the CDR3 is 11 residues. The CDR3 loop reads CASSRYGEQYF. DNA for the CDR3: TGTGCCAGCAGCCGGTATGGCGAGCAGTACTTC.

Many counts were recorded for this clonotype. The gene calls are TRBV7-2 and TRBJ2-7, with D unresolved. This CDR3 is 12 amino acids long. The germline V gene has CDR1 SGHTA and CDR2 FQGNSA. The ends were cut back, 5 bases at V and 6 bases at J, with 11 bases in the middle. As DNA, the CDR3 is TGTGCCAGCAGCCCCTACCTGGGCGAGCAGTACTTC. This translates into CASSPYLGEQYF.

This clonotype was observed a single time. The chain joins TRBV9 to TRBJ2-4; a possible D gene is TRBD1 (5 bases). The V gene's germline CDR1 is SGDLS and CDR2 YYNGEE. This CDR3 spans 15 amino acids. V was trimmed by 3 bases and J by 8 bases, leaving 18 bases between them. CDR3 bases: TGTGCCAGCAGCGAAGGCTGGGGCCCCTATGACATTCAGTACTTC. Protein product: CASSEGWGPYDIQYF.

This clonotype was seen many times. This chain links TRBV7-2 with TRBJ2-7, with TRBD2 as a possible D gene (5 bases). The ends were cut back, 4 bases at V and 3 bases at J, with 10 bases in the middle. The germline V gene encodes CDR1 SGHTA and CDR2 FQGNSA. The CDR3 sequence is 13 residues long. The CDR3 coding sequence is TGTGCCAGCAGCTCGTTTACTAGCTACGAGCAGTACTTC. It yields the protein CASSSFTSYEQYF.

The rearrangement uses TRBV7-3 and TRBJ2-2; D remains ambiguous. The CDR3 extends over 13 amino acids. In germline, CDR1 is SGHTA, CDR2 FQGTGA. Trimming pared 5 bases from V and 6 bases from J, leaving 10 bases between. The CDR3 DNA reads TGTGCCAGCAGCACAGTTGGTTCCGGGGAGCTGTTTTTT. The encoded protein is CASSTVGSGELFF.

This clonotype was detected ten times or more. The V gene is TRBV7-2, the J gene TRBJ1-2, with 8 bases identical to TRBD1. Germline loops: CDR1 SGHTA, CDR2 FQGNSA. Trimming took 4 bases from V and 3 from J; bases not matched to a gene: 4. The CDR3 sequence is 14 residues long. For the CDR3, the DNA is TGTGCCAGCAGCTACGGACAGGGAGACTATGGCTACACCTTC. Its protein is CASSYGQGDYGYTF.

This clonotype was detected only a few times. This chain connects TRBV7-2 to TRBJ2-1; TRBD1 is a possible D gene (6 bases). This CDR3 is built from 14 residues. Trimming cost V 6 bases and J 2 bases, with 11 bases left between them. The V gene's germline CDR1 is SGHTA and CDR2 FQGNSA. The CDR3 reads CASSSQGAYNEQFF. Written as DNA, the CDR3 is TGTGCCAGCAGTTCACAGGGCGCCTACAATGAGCAGTTCTTC.

This clonotype showed up just a few times. The V call is TRBV27, the J call TRBJ1-1; no reliable D call. The length of the CDR3 is 16 residues. The ends were cut back, 0 bases at V and 8 bases at J, with 19 bases in the middle. Germline CDR1 and CDR2: MNHEY and SMNVEV (reference sequence). Written as DNA, the CDR3 is TGTGCCAGCAGTTTATCGGAAGACCCGGGAATAGGAGAAGCTTTCTTT. It translates to CASSLSEDPGIGEAFF.

The chain uses TRBV6-2 or TRBV6-3 and TRBJ1-2; D unresolved. The V end lost 7 bases, the J end lost 1 base, and 10 bases lay between the germline ends. Germline V CDR1 and CDR2: MNHEY, SVGEGT. The CDR3 totals 13 residues. The CDR3 loop reads CASTTWSNYGYTF. CDR3 DNA: TGTGCCAGCACCACCTGGAGTAACTATGGCTACACCTTC.

This clonotype appeared many times. The chain links TRBV7-2 to TRBJ1-5, with a weak D call TRBD1 (5 bases). Looked up from germline, CDR1 is SGHTA and CDR2 is FQGNSA. The CDR3 has 13 amino acids. Trimming stripped 1 base from V and 11 bases from J, with 12 bases between. The CDR3 nucleotides read TGTGCCAGCAGCTTAGTGTGGGGCAGAACCCAGCATTTT. It is translated as CASSLVWGRTQHF. The full variable domain, its missing parts supplied by reference TRBV7-2 and TRBJ1-5, is GAGVSQSPSNKVTEKGKDVELRCDPISGHTALYWYRQSLGQGLEFLIYFQGNSAPDKSGLPSDRFSAERTGGSVSTLTIQRTQQEDSAVYLCASSLVWGRTQHFGDGTRLSIL.

V is TRBV27 and J is TRBJ1-5, with D hard to call. Trimming took off 6 bases at V and 0 bases at J, with 12 bases between the two ends. The CDR3 spans 15 residues. Per the germline V gene, CDR1 is MNHEY and CDR2 is SMNVEV (reference sequence). The chain's CDR3 is CASRPRHNSNQPQHF. CDR3 nucleotides: TGTGCCAGCAGGCCTAGGCACAATAGCAATCAGCCCCAGCATTTT.

The chain combines TRBV10-3 with TRBJ2-7, with a tentative D call TRBD1 (5 bases). V was pared by 6 bases and J by 2 bases, with 11 bases between. Germline assignment: CDR1 ENHRY and CDR2 SYGVKD. The CDR3 loop spans 13 amino acids. In DNA, the CDR3 is TGTGCCATCAGCCGACAGCGTACCTACGAGCAGTACTTC. Translating it yields CAISRQRTYEQYF.

This clonotype was observed many times. V usage is TRBV7-8 and J usage is TRBJ1-2, with 7 bases that match TRBD1. The CDR3 length is 14 residues. V gave up 5 bases and J gave up 4 bases; unmatched junction bases: 7. Germline CDR1 SGHVS, CDR2 FQNEAQ. CDR3: CASSPIGGLYGYTF. The CDR3, as DNA: TGTGCCAGCAGCCCCATAGGGGGCCTCTATGGCTACACCTTC.

V usage is TRBV19 and J usage is TRBJ1-2; D perhaps matches TRBD1 (5 bases). The CDR3 extends over 15 amino acids. Trimming pared 5 bases from V and 7 bases from J, leaving 20 bases between. Germline V lookup: CDR1 LNHDA, CDR2 SQIVND (reference sequence). CDR3 in DNA: TGTGCCAGTAGTCCCCGGGACGGGGGTTCCAGTGGCTACACCTTC. Its translation is CASSPRDGGSSGYTF.